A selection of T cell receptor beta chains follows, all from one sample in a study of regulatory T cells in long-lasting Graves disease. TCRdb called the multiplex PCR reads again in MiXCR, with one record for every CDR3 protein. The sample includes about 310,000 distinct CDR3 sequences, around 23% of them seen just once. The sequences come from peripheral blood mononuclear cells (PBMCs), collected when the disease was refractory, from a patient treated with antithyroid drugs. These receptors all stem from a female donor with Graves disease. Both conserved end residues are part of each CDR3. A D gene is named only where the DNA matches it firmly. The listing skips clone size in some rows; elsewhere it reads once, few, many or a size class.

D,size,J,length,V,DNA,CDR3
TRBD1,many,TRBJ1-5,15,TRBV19,TGTGCCAGTAGTATAGGGACAGGGAGCAATCAGCCCCAGCATTTT,CASSIGTGSNQPQHF
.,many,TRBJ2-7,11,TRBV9,TGTGCCAGCAGTACTTTTTACGAGCAGTACTTC,CASSTFYEQYF
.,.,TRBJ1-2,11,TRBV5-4,TGTGCCTCACGGTTGTCAGGAGGCTACACCTTC,CASRLSGGYTF
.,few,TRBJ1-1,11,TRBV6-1,TGTGCCAGCGTGGTGGTGACTGAAGCTTTCTTT,CASVVVTEAFF
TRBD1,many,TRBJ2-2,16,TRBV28,TGTGCCAGCAGTTACACTCCGGGACAGGGAATCGGGGAGCTGTTTTTT,CASSYTPGQGIGELFF
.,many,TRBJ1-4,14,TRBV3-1,TGTGCCAGCAGCCAGCACAGAGGGTCTGAAAAACTGTTTTTT,CASSQHRGSEKLFF
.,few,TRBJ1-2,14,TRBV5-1,TGCGCCAGCAGCTTTTTACCAGGGGAGTACGGCTACACCTTC,CASSFLPGEYGYTF
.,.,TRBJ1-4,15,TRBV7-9,TGTGCCAGCAGCCATCCTTCGAAGACAGGTGAAAAACTGTTTTTT,CASSHPSKTGEKLFF
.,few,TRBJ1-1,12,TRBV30,TGTGCCTGGAGTGGAGGGATCACTGAAGCTTTCTTT,CAWSGGITEAFF
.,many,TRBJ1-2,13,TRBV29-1,TGCAGCGTTGAATCGGGGGATTCTCGAAGCTACACCTTC,CSVESGDSRSYTF
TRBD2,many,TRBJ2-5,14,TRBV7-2,TGTGCCAGCAGCTTTGCCAGCGGGACCGAGACCCAGTACTTC,CASSFASGTETQYF
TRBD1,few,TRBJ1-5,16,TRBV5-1,TGCGCCAGCGCCACCGAACCGGGACAGTTCTATCAGCCCCAGCATTTT,CASATEPGQFYQPQHF
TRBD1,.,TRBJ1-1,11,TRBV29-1,TGCAGCGTTGGACAGGGGTACGACGCTTTCTTT,CSVGQGYDAFF
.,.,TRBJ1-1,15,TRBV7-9,TGTGCCAGCAGCTTAGTACAGGCGGCAAACACTGAAGCTTTCTTT,CASSLVQAANTEAFF
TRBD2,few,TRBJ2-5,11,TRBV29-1,TGCAGCGTTCGGGGGGAAGAGACCCAGTACTTC,CSVRGEETQYF
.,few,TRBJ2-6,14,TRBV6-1,TGTGCCAGCGGTGGAACCGGGAGTCCCAACGTCCTGACTTTC,CASGGTGSPNVLTF
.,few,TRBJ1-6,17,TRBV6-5,TGTGCCAGCAGTTACTCAGTGTCCAGATACTATAATTCACCCCTCCACTTT,CASSYSVSRYYNSPLHF
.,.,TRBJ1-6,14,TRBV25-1,TGTGCCGGCAGTAGTCAACTGGAGGGTTCACCCCTCCACTTT,CAGSSQLEGSPLHF
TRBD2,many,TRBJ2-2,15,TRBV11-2,TGTGCCAGCGGCCTAGCGGGAGGGCCGACCGGGGAGCTGTTTTTT,CASGLAGGPTGELFF
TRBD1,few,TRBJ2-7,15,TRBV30,TGTGCCTGGAGCCGACTCGGGACAGGGGGGTACGAGCAGTACTTC,CAWSRLGTGGYEQYF
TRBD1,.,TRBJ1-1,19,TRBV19,TGTGCCAGCAACATGCCCCATTGGCAGGGGGTGAAGGTTGTCACTGAAGCTTTCTTT,CASNMPHWQGVKVVTEAFF
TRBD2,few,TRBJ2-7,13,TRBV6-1,TGTGCCAGCTACGCGGGAGTGGCGGGCGAGCAGTACTTC,CASYAGVAGEQYF
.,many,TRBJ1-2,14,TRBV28,TGTGCCAGCAGTTTAACCGGGACGGACTATGGCTACACCTTC,CASSLTGTDYGYTF
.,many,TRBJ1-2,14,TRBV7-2,TGTGCCAGCAGCTTACGAGGGCAGACCTATGGCTACACCTTC,CASSLRGQTYGYTF
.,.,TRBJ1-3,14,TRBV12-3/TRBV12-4,TGTGCCAGCAGCGCAACAGGGACTGGAAACACCATATATTTT,CASSATGTGNTIYF
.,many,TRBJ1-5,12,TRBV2,TGTGCCAGCAGTGAAGCCAATCAGCCCCAGCATTTT,CASSEANQPQHF
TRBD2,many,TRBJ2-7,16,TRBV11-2,TGTGCCAGCAGCTCGGGGACTAGCGGGAGAGGCTACGAGCAGTACTTC,CASSSGTSGRGYEQYF
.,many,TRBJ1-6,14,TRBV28,TGTGCCAGCAGGGAAGTCCTTAATAATTCACCCCTCCACTTT,CASREVLNNSPLHF
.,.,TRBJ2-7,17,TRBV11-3,TGTGCCAGCAGCTTATTCCCGGAGCGGGCCCAAAGCTACGAGCAGTACTTC,CASSLFPERAQSYEQYF
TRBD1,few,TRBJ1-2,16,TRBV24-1,TGTGCCACCAGTGGGATTACGACAGGGTTGAACTATGGCTACACCTTC,CATSGITTGLNYGYTF
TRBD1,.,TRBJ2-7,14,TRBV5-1,TGCGCCAGCAGCGTGGGACAGTACTCCTACGAGCAGTACTTC,CASSVGQYSYEQYF
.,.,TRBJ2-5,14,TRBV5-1,TGCGCCAGCAGCACCTGGACTGGGGCGGAGACCCAGTACTTC,CASSTWTGAETQYF
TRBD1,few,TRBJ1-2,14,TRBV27,TGTGCCAGCAGCTCGACAGGGGCCGCGGGTGGCTACACCTTC,CASSSTGAAGGYTF
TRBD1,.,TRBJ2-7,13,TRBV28,TGTGCCAGCAGACGAAGGGACAGGAACGAGCAGTACTTC,CASRRRDRNEQYF
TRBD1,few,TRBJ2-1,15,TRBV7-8,TGTGCCAGCAGCTTCGGACAGGGGTCCTACAATGAGCAGTTCTTC,CASSFGQGSYNEQFF
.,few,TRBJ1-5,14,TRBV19,TGTGCCAGTAGTATAGGGGCGGCAAATCAGCCCCAGCATTTT,CASSIGAANQPQHF
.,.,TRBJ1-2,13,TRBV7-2,TGTGCCAGCCCCATTGAGGGGCTCGATGGCTACACCTTC,CASPIEGLDGYTF
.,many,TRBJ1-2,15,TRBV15,TGTGCCACCAGCAGAGGTTCCGGGGGTCGTGACGGCTACACCTTC,CATSRGSGGRDGYTF
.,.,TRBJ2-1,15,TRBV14,TGTGCCAGCAGCCAAGACGGGTCATTCTACAATGAGCAGTTCTTC,CASSQDGSFYNEQFF
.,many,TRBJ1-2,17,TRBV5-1,TGCGCCAGCAGCTTGGAGCTCCCCTCCCGGGGTAACTATGGCTACACCTTC,CASSLELPSRGNYGYTF
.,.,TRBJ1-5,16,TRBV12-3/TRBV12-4,TGTGCCAGCAGCCTCCTTCAGACAGGAGGGGAGCAACCCCAGCATTTT,CASSLLQTGGEQPQHF
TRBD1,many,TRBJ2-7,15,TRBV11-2,TGTGCCAGCAGCTGGGACAGGATGGGGTCCTACGAGCAGTACTTC,CASSWDRMGSYEQYF
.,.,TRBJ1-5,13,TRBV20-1,TGCAGTGCTATTGACACTAGCAATCAGCCCCAGCATTTT,CSAIDTSNQPQHF